The next 32 T cell receptor beta chains were all read from a single sample in a study of blood T cell repertoires in COVID-19. Sequenced by immunoSEQ multiplex PCR; TCRdb stores in-frame clones only, minus some. The repertoire holds fewer than 150,000 clones, with about 79% as singletons. Sequenced: peripheral blood. The origin of the receptors is a man aged 65-85 years with acute or convalescent COVID-19.

This clone was observed once. The V call is TRBV6-2 or TRBV6-3, the J call TRBJ1-2; D unresolved. Germline CDR1 is MNHEY and CDR2 is SVGEGT. The CDR3 contains 13 residues. V gave up 6 bases and J gave up 8 bases, with 16 bases separating them. The CDR3 nucleotides read TGTGCCAGCAGCGCCGGAACCACGCGGGGCTACACCTTC. This sequence encodes CASSAGTTRGYTF.

The chain is built from TRBV5-1 and TRBJ2-2; 7 positions match TRBD1. The CDR3 extends over 15 amino acids. Trimming at V came to 4 bases and at J to 6 bases, leaving 9 bases not matched to a gene. Germline-derived CDR1 and CDR2 are SGHRS and YFSETQ. CDR3 nucleotides: TGCGCCAGCAGCGTGGACAGGCCCACAGCCGGGGAGCTGTTTTTT. Encoded protein: CASSVDRPTAGELFF.

In this sample, this clone turned up a few times. The CDR3 protein is CASSPQPQGATEAFF. The CDR3 nucleotides read TGTGCCAGTAGTCCCCAACCCCAGGGGGCCACTGAAGCTTTCTTT. This rearrangement joins TRBV19 to TRBJ1-1; 8 nucleotides match TRBD1. CDR1 is LNHDA and CDR2 is SQIVND in the germline V gene (reference sequence). This CDR3 is built from 15 residues. V lost 5 bases to trimming and J lost 4 bases; unmatched junction nucleotides: 9.

DNA of the CDR3: TGTGCCAGCAGCACCGGGACTCCCCTTGAACATGGCTACACCTTC. Translating gives CASSTGTPLEHGYTF. The V gene is TRBV7-9, the J gene TRBJ1-2; TRBD1 might be the D (5 bases). The germline CDR1 and CDR2 sequences are SEHNR and FQNEAQ (reference sequence). The germline V and J ends were trimmed by 5 bases and 6 bases, with 19 bases remaining between them. The CDR3 sequence is 15 residues long.

The chain employs TRBV11-3 and TRBJ2-1, with 7 nucleotides matching TRBD1. Trimming cost V 3 bases and J 4 bases; bases outside gene matches: 6. The CDR3 totals 15 residues. Germline lookup yields CDR1 SGHNT and CDR2 YENEEA. The CDR3 reads CASSFLTGRYNEQFF. CDR3 nucleotide sequence: TGTGCCAGCAGCTTTTTGACAGGGCGATACAATGAGCAGTTCTTC. Full variable domain (outside the CDR3, taken from reference TRBV11-3 and TRBJ2-1): EAGVVQSPRYKIIEKKQPVAFWCNPISGHNTLYWYLQNLGQGPELLIRYENEEAVDDSQLPKDRFSAERLKGVDSTLKIQPAELGDSAVYLCASSFLTGRYNEQFFGPGTRLTVL.

The genes are TRBV6-5 and TRBJ2-3; 7 nucleotides line up with TRBD1. The trim removed 4 bases at V and 4 bases at J, leaving 5 bases unmatched. Germline V gene sequence: CDR1 MNHEY, CDR2 SVGAGI. The CDR3 sequence is 14 residues long. CDR3: CASSSLQGSDTQYF. CDR3 coding DNA: TGTGCCAGCAGTTCATTACAGGGGTCAGATACGCAGTATTTT.

This sequence joins TRBV19 and TRBJ2-3; no firm D call. The germline gives CDR1 LNHDA, CDR2 SQIVND (reference sequence). The length of the CDR3 is 13 residues. The germline V and J ends were trimmed by 7 bases and 4 bases, with 12 bases remaining between them. The CDR3 protein is CASKVPRSDTQYF. The DNA of the CDR3 is TGTGCCAGTAAAGTCCCCCGGTCAGATACGCAGTATTTT.

The V gene is TRBV7-9, the J gene TRBJ1-5; D uncertain. CDR1 SEHNR and CDR2 FQNEAQ come from the germline V gene (reference sequence). CDR3 size: 17 residues. V was pared by 4 bases and J by 0 bases, with 16 bases between. In DNA form, the CDR3 reads TGTGCCAGCAGCTCCCAAATAGGCGGCGATAGCAATCAGCCCCAGCATTTT. Amino acids: CASSSQIGGDSNQPQHF. Using reference TRBV7-9 and TRBJ1-5 for the parts outside the CDR3, the full variable domain is DTGVSQNPRHKITKRGQNVTFRCDPISEHNRLYWYRQTLGQGPEFLTYFQNEAQLEKSRLLSDRFSAERPKGSFSTLEIQRTEQGDSAMYLCASSSQIGGDSNQPQHFGDGTRLSIL.

The V gene is TRBV18, the J gene TRBJ1-2; D is perhaps TRBD1 (6 bases). There are 14 residues in the CDR3. From germline, CDR1 is KGHSH and CDR2 LQKENI. V was trimmed by 3 bases and J by 5 bases, leaving 13 bases between them. This chain's CDR3 is CASSPTARGYGYTF. In DNA, the CDR3 is TGTGCCAGCTCACCTACGGCAAGGGGGTATGGCTACACCTTC.

The gene calls are TRBV6-5 and TRBJ1-1; a possible D gene is TRBD1 (5 bases). V gave up 1 base and J gave up 3 bases, with 12 bases separating them. Germline CDR1 reads MNHEY; CDR2 reads SVGAGI. CDR3 length: 15 residues. The CDR3: CASSYWAGSYTEAFF. The DNA for the CDR3 is TGTGCCAGCAGTTACTGGGCAGGGTCGTACACTGAAGCTTTCTTT.

V and J are TRBV24-1 and TRBJ2-5; 9 bases map to TRBD1. Trimming took 4 bases from V and 5 from J; bases not matched to a gene: 7. CDR3 length equals 15 residues. Germline loops: CDR1 KGHDR, CDR2 SFDVKD. CDR3 loop: CATSEGTGKLETQYF. DNA for the CDR3: TGTGCCACCAGTGAGGGGACAGGGAAGTTGGAGACCCAGTACTTC.

The CDR3 nucleotides read TGTGCCAGCACCGGGGGCGGGGGAAACTACGAGCAGTACTTC. Translation gives CASTGGGGNYEQYF. V and J are TRBV2 and TRBJ2-7; TRBD2 might be the D (7 bases). V lost 7 bases, J lost 3 bases, and 16 bases lay in between. Germline-derived CDR1 and CDR2 are SNHLY and FYNNEI. The CDR3 extends over 14 amino acids.

In its sample, this clone was seen a few times. The chain carries TRBV7-2 and TRBJ1-5; 10 nucleotides align to TRBD1. There are 16 residues in the CDR3. V was clipped by 4 bases and J by 1 base; unmatched bases: 4. Germline V CDR1 and CDR2: SGHTA, FQGNSA. In DNA, the CDR3 is TGTGCCAGCAGCTCACCGGACAGGGGGAGCAATCAGCCCCAGCATTTT. This sequence encodes CASSSPDRGSNQPQHF.

The CDR3 is CASSESKGGGATDTQYF. The CDR3 nucleotides are TGCGCCAGCAGTGAGTCGAAAGGGGGCGGGGCCACAGATACGCAGTATTTT. V is TRBV10-1 and J is TRBJ2-3; a possible D gene is TRBD1 (7 bases). Germline V gene lookup returns CDR1 WNHNN and CDR2 SYGVQD (reference sequence). This CDR3 is built from 17 residues. V dropped 0 bases and J dropped 2 bases, with 15 bases sitting between them.

The chain combines TRBV10-3 with TRBJ2-7; D remains ambiguous. The CDR3 contains 13 residues. The V end was cut by 4 bases, the J end by 1 base, with 8 bases between. Germline values: CDR1 ENHRY, CDR2 SYGVKD. CDR3 DNA sequence: TGTGCCATCAGTGGAATGAGTTCCTACGAGCAGTACTTC. Protein product: CAISGMSSYEQYF.

This clone appeared a single time. The chain is built from TRBV4-1 and TRBJ1-4; perhaps TRBD1 as D (5 bases). The CDR3 extends over 15 amino acids. V lost 1 base to trimming and J lost 3 bases, with 9 bases between them. Germline V gene data show CDR1 as MGHRA and CDR2 as YSYEKL. The CDR3 loop reads CASSQAGEPNEKLFF. CDR3 in DNA: TGCGCCAGCAGCCAAGCGGGGGAACCTAATGAAAAACTGTTTTTT.

J is TRBJ1-4 and V is TRBV4-2, with 7 bases that match TRBD1. Germline lookup yields CDR1 LGHNA and CDR2 YNFKEQ. After removal of 2 bases from V and 5 bases from J, the junction contained 8 bases not matched to a gene. This CDR3 spans 16 amino acids. The CDR3 nucleotides read TGTGCCAGCAGCCAATCTACAGGGGCCCGCAATGAAAAACTGTTTTTT. It codes for CASSQSTGARNEKLFF.

The gene calls are TRBV7-9 and TRBJ1-3; D ambiguous. V gave up 6 bases and J gave up 4 bases, with 7 bases separating them. CDR1 and CDR2 from the germline V gene are SEHNR and FQNEAQ (reference sequence). The CDR3 contains 12 residues. Here the CDR3 reads CASRQTGNTIYF. The DNA for the CDR3 is TGTGCCAGCAGACAGACAGGAAACACCATATATTTT. The whole variable domain, filled in from reference TRBV7-9 and TRBJ1-3, reads DTGVSQNPRHKITKRGQNVTFRCDPISEHNRLYWYRQTLGQGPEFLTYFQNEAQLEKSRLLSDRFSAERPKGSFSTLEIQRTEQGDSAMYLCASRQTGNTIYFGEGSWLTVV.

The chain recombines TRBV6-5 with TRBJ1-2; D is ambiguous. Looked up from germline, CDR1 is MNHEY and CDR2 is SVGAGI. Trimming took 0 bases from V and 8 from J, leaving 13 bases between them. The CDR3 contains 14 residues. This CDR3 is CASSYSGEDLGYTF. As DNA, the CDR3 is TGTGCCAGCAGTTACTCCGGCGAGGATTTAGGCTACACCTTC.

In this sample, this clone turned up once. The CDR3 loop reads CASSSPGPYEQYF. Here the CDR3 DNA reads TGTGCCAGCAGCTCCCCGGGTCCCTACGAGCAGTACTTC. The chain links TRBV7-2 to TRBJ2-7; D remains ambiguous. Germline V lookup: CDR1 SGHTA, CDR2 FQGNSA. Trimming took 4 bases from V and 2 from J, leaving 9 bases between them. CDR3 length equals 13 residues.

The CDR3 is CASSLRDINEKLFF. The CDR3 DNA reads as TGTGCCAGCAGCTTGAGGGACATCAATGAAAAACTGTTTTTT. The V call is TRBV5-6, the J call TRBJ1-4, with D maybe TRBD1 (6 bases). The CDR3 length is 14 residues. With 1 base removed from V and 5 bases from J, the gap between germline ends came to 9 bases. Germline V lookup: CDR1 SGHDT, CDR2 YYEEEE.

This chain joins TRBV13 and TRBJ2-3; 7 bases agree with TRBD2. There are 19 residues in the CDR3. The V and J ends lost 5 bases and 0 bases, in that order; junction bases with no gene match: 17. Germline V gives CDR1 PRHDT, CDR2 FYEKMQ (reference sequence). CDR3 nucleotide sequence: TGTGCCAGCAGCACCCGCCCCACCACTAGCGTCCCTAGCACAGATACGCAGTATTTT. This encodes CASSTRPTTSVPSTDTQYF.

The rearrangement uses TRBV7-8 and TRBJ2-5; D is ambiguous. The germline V gene has CDR1 SGHVS and CDR2 FQNEAQ. The CDR3 spans 13 residues. Trimming cost V 2 bases and J 1 base, with 5 bases left between them. CDR3 amino acids: CASSLTAQETQYF. The CDR3 DNA reads TGTGCCAGCAGCTTAACAGCCCAAGAGACCCAGTACTTC.

The V call is TRBV7-2, the J call TRBJ1-5, with 9 positions matching TRBD1. Looked up from germline, CDR1 is SGHTA and CDR2 is FQGNSA. CDR3 length: 15 residues. V dropped 1 base and J dropped 9; count of bases not matched to a gene: 7. DNA for the CDR3: TGTGCCAGCAGCTTAGGGGACAGGGTGACTCTGCCCCAGCATTTT. Encoded protein: CASSLGDRVTLPQHF.

The J gene is TRBJ1-1, the V gene TRBV30; the match to TRBD1 covers 11 bases. The CDR3 extends over 12 amino acids. V shed 8 bases, J shed 1 base, and the junction held 0 bases outside the gene matches. From germline, CDR1 is GTSNPN and CDR2 SVGIG (reference sequence). The CDR3 reads CAGTGGNTEAFF. The DNA of the CDR3 is TGTGCCGGGACAGGGGGGAACACTGAAGCTTTCTTT.

This clone turned up a few times. The CDR3 sequence: CASRVTGGGSHGYTF. The CDR3 DNA reads TGTGCCAGCAGGGTCACAGGGGGCGGGTCACATGGCTACACCTTC. The chain has TRBV6-5 and TRBJ1-2; 9 nucleotides align to TRBD1. V trimming: 6 bases; J trimming: 6 bases; junction bases outside the gene matches: 11. CDR3 length: 15 amino acids. Germline lookup yields CDR1 MNHEY and CDR2 SVGAGI.

This clone has just a few counts. The chain has TRBV5-1 and TRBJ2-7; 9 nucleotides agree with TRBD2. Germline V gene lookup returns CDR1 SGHRS and CDR2 YFSETQ. This CDR3 contains 15 residues. With 3 bases clipped from V and 5 bases from J, the junction kept 9 bases outside the gene matches. CDR3 coding DNA: TGCGCCAGCAGCTGGAGCGGGGGGCCCTTTGACGAGCAGTACTTC. It encodes CASSWSGGPFDEQYF. Supplemented by reference TRBV5-1 and TRBJ2-7, the full variable domain reads KAGVTQTPRYLIKTRGQQVTLSCSPISGHRSVSWYQQTPGQGLQFLFEYFSETQRNKGNFPGRFSGRQFSNSRSEMNVSTLELGDSALYLCASSWSGGPFDEQYFGPGTRLTVT.

CDR3 bases: TGTGCCAGCAGCCAAGTGCAGGGCAATTCACCCCTCCACTTT. This encodes CASSQVQGNSPLHF. The chain links TRBV3-1 (or the pseudogene TRBV3-2) to TRBJ1-6, with D maybe TRBD1 (5 bases). Germline CDR1 is LGHDT and CDR2 is YNNKEL (reference sequence). V gave up 1 base and J gave up 7 bases, with 8 bases separating them. There are 14 residues in the CDR3.

This chain joins TRBV19 and TRBJ2-7; TRBD2 aligns across 8 bases. CDR3 length equals 14 residues. V lost 1 base and J lost 3; bases outside the gene matches: 2. CDR1 is LNHDA and CDR2 is SQIVND in the germline V gene (reference sequence). The CDR3 here is CASSIGRGGYEQYF. The DNA for the CDR3 is TGTGCCAGTAGTATAGGCCGGGGGGGCTACGAGCAGTACTTC.

The chain couples TRBV11-3 to TRBJ2-5; TRBD1 might be the D (6 bases). Germline assignment: CDR1 SGHNT and CDR2 YENEEA. The CDR3 covers 12 residues. V was trimmed by 5 bases and J by 4 bases, leaving 8 bases between them. Here the CDR3 reads CASSNRVETQYF. The CDR3, as DNA: TGTGCCAGCAGCAACAGGGTAGAGACCCAGTACTTC.

The gene calls are TRBV18 and TRBJ2-7; 7 nucleotides align to TRBD1. The CDR3 is 14 residues long. The trim removed 5 bases at V and 2 bases at J, leaving 6 bases unmatched. Germline CDR1 and CDR2: KGHSH and LQKENI. This chain's CDR3 is CASSSRDRAYEQYF. CDR3 coding DNA: TGTGCCAGCTCAAGCCGGGACAGAGCCTACGAGCAGTACTTC.

This rearrangement joins TRBV6-5 to TRBJ2-1, with D possibly being TRBD1 (6 bases). The CDR3 loop spans 13 amino acids. Per the germline V gene, CDR1 is MNHEY and CDR2 is SVGAGI. V was shortened by 2 bases and J by 8 bases, with 10 bases between the two germline ends. CDR3 nucleotide sequence: TGTGCCAGCAGTTACCCCACAGGGTATGAGCAGTTCTTC. Amino acid sequence: CASSYPTGYEQFF.